This entry lists 14 T cell receptor beta chains sequenced from one sample in a study of blood T cell repertoires in COVID-19. Method: immunoSEQ multiplex PCR; TCRdb's copy keeps in-frame clones and lacks some. Among 150,000 to 200,000 clones listed, roughly nine tenths were seen once. Sequences were obtained from peripheral blood. The receptors shown here come from an older woman with COVID-19, enrolled during active disease.

V and J are TRBV3-1 (or the pseudogene TRBV3-2) and TRBJ2-1; weak D call: TRBD2 (5 bases). The CDR3 spans 19 residues. Germline V gives CDR1 LGHDT, CDR2 YNNKEL (reference sequence). V lost 1 base to trimming and J lost 7 bases, with 26 bases between them. CDR3 bases: TGTGCCAGCAGCCAAGTTAAGGGTTTGAGGGTCCCCGGTAGGAATGAGCAGTTCTTC. As protein: CASSQVKGLRVPGRNEQFF.

As DNA, the CDR3 is TGTGCCAGCAGCTTGTTGGGACAGGGAGACCACGAGCAGTACTTC. The encoded protein is CASSLLGQGDHEQYF. This sequence joins TRBV11-3 and TRBJ2-7, with 9 positions matching TRBD1. CDR1 and CDR2 from the germline V gene are SGHNT and YENEEA. The CDR3 runs to 15 residues. V was pared by 3 bases and J by 5 bases, with 8 bases of the junction left unmatched.

This clone was seen once. V and J are TRBV7-2 and TRBJ1-5; possibly TRBD1 for D (6 bases). The germline V gene encodes CDR1 SGHTA and CDR2 FQGNSA. The CDR3 totals 15 residues. The V gene lost 3 bases and the J gene lost 1 base, with 10 bases spanning the gap. CDR3 amino acids: CASSFRQGSNQPQHF. Written as DNA, the CDR3 is TGTGCCAGCAGCTTTCGTCAGGGGAGCAATCAGCCCCAGCATTTT.

The V and J genes are TRBV25-1 and TRBJ1-1; D is unresolved. Looked up from germline, CDR1 is MGHDK and CDR2 is SYGVNS. The CDR3 consists of 11 residues. V was pared by 4 bases and J by 11 bases, with 11 bases between. DNA for the CDR3: TGTGCCAGCAGTGTGGTGGGAGAGGCTTTCTTT. Translation gives CASSVVGEAFF.

The CDR3: CASSQELLASHYNEQFF. For the CDR3, the DNA is TGCGCCAGCAGCCAAGAGCTACTAGCGTCTCACTACAATGAGCAGTTCTTC. The chain is built from TRBV4-3 and TRBJ2-1; 7 bases are a match to TRBD2. Germline CDR1 reads LGHNA; CDR2 reads YSLEER. Trimming took 0 bases from V and 3 from J; bases not matched to a gene: 8. The CDR3 totals 17 residues.

V usage is TRBV18 and J usage is TRBJ1-3; perhaps TRBD1 as D (5 bases). The V gene's germline CDR1 is KGHSH and CDR2 LQKENI. The CDR3 sequence is 14 residues long. Trimming removed 1 base from V and 4 bases from J, with 8 bases in between. CDR3 sequence (DNA): TGTGCCAGCTCACCACAGGGGAAGGGAAACACCATATATTTT. It yields the protein CASSPQGKGNTIYF.

The V and J genes are TRBV19 and TRBJ2-5, with a weak D call TRBD1 (6 bases). Germline V gene lookup returns CDR1 LNHDA and CDR2 SQIVND (reference sequence). V shed 4 bases and J shed 0 bases, with 9 bases lying between them. CDR3 length: 14 amino acids. The CDR3 nucleotides are TGTGCCAGTAGTACCGGACAGTACCAAGAGACCCAGTACTTC. As protein: CASSTGQYQETQYF.

The chain has TRBV6-1 and TRBJ1-3; D is undetermined. Germline assignment: CDR1 MNHNS and CDR2 SASEGT. Deletions cut 2 bases from V and 2 bases from J, with 10 bases between. The CDR3 consists of 15 residues. CDR3 in amino acids: CASSESAAAGNTIYF. As DNA, the CDR3 is TGTGCCAGCAGTGAATCCGCGGCAGCTGGAAACACCATATATTTT.

The chain couples TRBV5-1 to TRBJ1-2; TRBD1 is a possible D gene (5 bases). CDR1 SGHRS and CDR2 YFSETQ come from the germline V gene. CDR3 length equals 15 residues. Between the trimmed V and J ends, which lost 1 base and 0 bases, there was a span of 10 bases. This CDR3 reads CASSLRQSPNYGYTF. The CDR3 DNA reads TGCGCCAGCAGCTTGCGACAGTCCCCTAACTATGGCTACACCTTC.

This chain uses TRBV6-1 with TRBJ2-1; 8 bases are shared with TRBD2. V lost 3 bases to trimming and J lost 4 bases; unmatched junction nucleotides: 2. The CDR3 extends over 14 amino acids. Germline values: CDR1 MNHNS, CDR2 SASEGT. CDR3 in DNA: TGTGCCAGCAGTGACCTAGCGGGTTACAATGAGCAGTTCTTC. This codes for CASSDLAGYNEQFF.

The chain employs TRBV29-1 and TRBJ2-7; D perhaps matches TRBD1 (5 bases). This CDR3 region has 13 residues. Germline CDR1 SQVTM, CDR2 ANQGSEA. Trimming left V 6 bases short and J 4 bases short, with 16 bases between. CDR3 sequence reads: CSVGHAAGYEQYF. As DNA, the CDR3 is TGCAGCGTAGGACACGCTGCCGGTTACGAGCAGTACTTC.

The DNA for the CDR3 is TGTGCCAGCAGTTCCCTTCCCAACACCGGGGAGCTGTTTTTT. Its translation: CASSSLPNTGELFF. V gene TRBV28 combines with J gene TRBJ2-2, with D unclear. Trimming took off 4 bases at V and 2 bases at J, with 8 bases between the two ends. The V gene's germline CDR1 is MDHEN and CDR2 SYDVKM. The length of the CDR3 is 14 residues.

CDR3: CASSLPRQGGADTQYF. The DNA for the CDR3 is TGTGCCAGCAGCTTACCCCGACAGGGTGGAGCAGATACGCAGTATTTT. This chain links TRBV13 with TRBJ2-3; 7 nucleotides align to TRBD1. V lost 2 bases to trimming and J lost 4 bases; unmatched junction nucleotides: 9. The CDR3 has 16 amino acids. Germline V gives CDR1 PRHDT, CDR2 FYEKMQ (reference sequence).

This chain joins TRBV5-4 and TRBJ2-1; tentative D call: TRBD1 (5 bases). Per germline, CDR1 SGHNT and CDR2 YYREEE (reference sequence). The CDR3 totals 17 residues. Trimming cost V 4 bases and J 5 bases, with 22 bases left between them. DNA for the CDR3: TGTGCCAGCAGCGCGGTTGGGGTTGGGGCGTGGGACAATGAGCAGTTCTTC. Protein product: CASSAVGVGAWDNEQFF.